This T cell receptor (beta chain) derives from a study of blood T cell repertoires in COVID-19. With V trimmed by 3 bases and J by 6 bases, 17 bases remained unmatched. CDR1 GTSNPN and CDR2 SVGIG come from the germline V gene (reference sequence). This CDR3 comprises 17 residues. The method was immunoSEQ multiplex PCR; TCRdb's version includes in-frame clones alone and lacks a portion of them. The sample has some 180,000 clones; approximately 91% are singletons. The V gene is TRBV30, the J gene TRBJ1-1; 9 positions agree with TRBD1. Source material: peripheral blood. This clonotype was sampled from a man aged 18-30 years with COVID-19, enrolled during active disease. Here the CDR3 reads CAWRDVFNRGRFAEAFF. As DNA, the CDR3 is TGTGCCTGGAGAGATGTCTTCAACAGGGGGCGCTTCGCTGAAGCTTTCTTT. Full variable domain (outside the CDR3, taken from reference TRBV30 and TRBJ1-1): SQTIHQWPATLVQPVGSPLSLECTVEGTSNPNLYWYRQAAGRGLQLLFYSVGIGQISSEVPQNLSASRPQDRQFILSSKKLLLSDSGFYLCAWRDVFNRGRFAEAFFGQGTRLTVV.